Detailed here is one T cell receptor beta chain. The data stem from a study of blood T cell repertoires in COVID-19. Overall study: Acute and convalescent COVID-19 samples came from the United States, Italy and Spain.

This table comes from immunoSEQ multiplex PCR, and its TCRdb copy is limited to in-frame clones, with some not included. This sample has under 300,000 clones, with roughly 89% found just once. The germline CDR1 and CDR2 sequences are LGHNT and FRNRAP. V lost 5 bases and J lost 8, with 15 bases in between. This CDR3 is built from 14 residues. The TCR comes from a woman aged 60-70 years who had recovered from COVID-19. V and J are TRBV12-5 and TRBJ2-2; D is unresolved. The source material was PBMCs or T cells enriched from blood (not recorded which). In DNA, the CDR3 is TGTGCTAGTGGTGCGACTGAGTGGGTGGGGGAGCTGTTTTTT. Translating it yields CASGATEWVGELFF.